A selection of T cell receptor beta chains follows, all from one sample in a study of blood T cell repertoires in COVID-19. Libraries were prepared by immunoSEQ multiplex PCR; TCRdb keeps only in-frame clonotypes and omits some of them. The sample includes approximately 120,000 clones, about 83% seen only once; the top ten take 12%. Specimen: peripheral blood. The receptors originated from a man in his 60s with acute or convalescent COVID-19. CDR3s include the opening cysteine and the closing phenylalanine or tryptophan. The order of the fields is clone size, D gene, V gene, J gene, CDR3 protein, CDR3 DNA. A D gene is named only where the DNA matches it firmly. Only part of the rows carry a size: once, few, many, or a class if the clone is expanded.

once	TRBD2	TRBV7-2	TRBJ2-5	CASRPSRVAGKETQYF	TGTGCCAGCAGACCCTCTCGGGTAGCGGGCAAAGAGACCCAGTACTTC
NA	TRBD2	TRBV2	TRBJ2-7	CASSEGSGSTPYEQYF	TGTGCCAGCAGTGAAGGTAGCGGGAGTACCCCCTACGAGCAGTACTTC
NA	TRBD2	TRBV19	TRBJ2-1	CASSQTSGRANEQFF	TGTGCCAGTAGCCAGACTAGCGGGAGGGCTAATGAGCAGTTCTTC
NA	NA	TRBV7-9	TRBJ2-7	CASSLGGTEHYEQYF	TGTGCCAGCAGCTTAGGCGGGACGGAACACTACGAGCAGTACTTC
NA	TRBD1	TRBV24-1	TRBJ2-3	CATSDLQGAGTDTQYF	TGTGCCACCAGTGATTTGCAGGGGGCTGGTACAGATACGCAGTATTTT
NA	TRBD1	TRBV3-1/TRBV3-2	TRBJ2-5	CASSPIDREETQYF	TGTGCCAGCAGCCCAATAGACAGGGAAGAGACCCAGTACTTC
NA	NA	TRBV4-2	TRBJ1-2	CASSQHGGTLKGIANYGYTF	TGTGCCAGCAGCCAACACGGGGGGACGCTAAAAGGCATAGCTAACTATGGCTACACCTTC
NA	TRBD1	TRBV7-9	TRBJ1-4	CASSLDRGVSEKLFF	TGTGCCAGCAGCTTAGACAGGGGGGTCAGTGAAAAACTGTTTTTT
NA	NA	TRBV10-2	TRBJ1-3	CASSERESGNTIYF	TGCGCCAGCAGTGAAAGGGAGTCTGGAAACACCATATATTTT
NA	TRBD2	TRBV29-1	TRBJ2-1	CSVGGRNNEQFF	TGCAGCGTAGGCGGGAGGAACAATGAGCAGTTCTTC
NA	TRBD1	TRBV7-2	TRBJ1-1	CASSDAPGQGKTEAFF	TGTGCCAGCAGCGACGCACCGGGACAGGGGAAGACTGAAGCTTTCTTT
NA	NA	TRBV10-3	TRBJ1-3	CAISGKFQGRDGNTIYF	TGTGCCATCAGTGGAAAATTCCAGGGGAGAGATGGAAACACCATATATTTT
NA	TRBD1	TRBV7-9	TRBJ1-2	CASSIPLGQGYGYTF	TGTGCCAGCAGCATACCCCTCGGACAGGGGTATGGCTACACCTTC
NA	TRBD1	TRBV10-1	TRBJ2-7	CASSESGQGSFRSYEQYF	TGCGCCAGCAGTGAGTCTGGACAGGGGAGCTTCCGATCCTACGAGCAGTACTTC
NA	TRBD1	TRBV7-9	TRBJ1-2	CASSLVGTANYGYTF	TGTGCCAGCAGCTTAGTGGGGACAGCCAACTATGGCTACACCTTC
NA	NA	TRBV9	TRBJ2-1	CASSMRGMRRPTFGEQFF	TGTGCCAGCAGCATGAGAGGTATGAGACGCCCGACTTTTGGTGAGCAGTTCTTC
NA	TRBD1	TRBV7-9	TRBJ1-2	CASSLYRGWDYTF	TGTGCCAGCAGCTTATACAGGGGGTGGGACTACACCTTC
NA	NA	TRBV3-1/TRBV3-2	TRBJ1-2	CASKGEGGGYTF	TGTGCCAGCAAGGGAGAAGGAGGTGGCTACACCTTC
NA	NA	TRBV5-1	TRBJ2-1	CASSLGGGDEQFF	TGCGCCAGCAGCCTTGGAGGAGGGGATGAGCAGTTCTTC
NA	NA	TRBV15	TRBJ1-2	CATSRVGGNRPGYTF	TGTGCCACCAGCAGAGTGGGGGGTAACCGACCGGGCTACACCTTC
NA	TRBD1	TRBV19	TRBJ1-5	CASSLGQSNQPQHF	TGTGCCAGTAGCTTGGGACAGAGTAATCAGCCCCAGCATTTT
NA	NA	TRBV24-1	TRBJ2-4	CATSGQENIQYF	TGTGCCACCAGTGGACAGGAAAACATTCAGTACTTC